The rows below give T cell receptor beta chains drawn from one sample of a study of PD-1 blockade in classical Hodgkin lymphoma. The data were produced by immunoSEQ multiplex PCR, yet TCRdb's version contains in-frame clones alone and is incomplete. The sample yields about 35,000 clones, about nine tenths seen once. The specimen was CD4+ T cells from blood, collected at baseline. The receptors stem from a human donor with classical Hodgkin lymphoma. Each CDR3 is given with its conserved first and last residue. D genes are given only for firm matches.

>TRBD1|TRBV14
CASSQGQGRYGYTF
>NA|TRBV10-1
CASSDRAGRDRNEQFF
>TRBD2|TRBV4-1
CASSQREGTYEQYF
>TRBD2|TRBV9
CASSAGGAGSYNEQFF
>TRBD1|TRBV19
CASSMGQVGNTIYF
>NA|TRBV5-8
CASSFHFRPGDYEQYF
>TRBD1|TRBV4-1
CASSQLDRGGPYEQYF
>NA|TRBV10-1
CASSEWTSLSYEQYF
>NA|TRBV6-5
CATRGMGADYGYTF
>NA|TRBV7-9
CASSSPGVYGKDGYTF
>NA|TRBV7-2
CASSLGMVGQYGYTF
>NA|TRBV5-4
CASSLEMAGAREQYF
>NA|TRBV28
CASSSLAPPRSYEQYF
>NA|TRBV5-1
CASSLDGSPDIQYF
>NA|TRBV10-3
CAISGGPDTGYTF
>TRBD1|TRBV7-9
CASSLTGVSGNTIYF
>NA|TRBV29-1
CSAMVGGYGYTF
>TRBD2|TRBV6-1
CASSAPAGGINTGELFF
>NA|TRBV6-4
CASSRGSSYNEQFF
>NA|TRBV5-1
CASSRDSNNEQFF
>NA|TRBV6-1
CATRTTATNEKLFF
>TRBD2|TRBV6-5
CASSYELAGDEQFF
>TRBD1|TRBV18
CASSPDRAYGYTF
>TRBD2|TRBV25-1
CASSERGSRYNEQFF
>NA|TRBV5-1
CASSYYSRSYNEQFF
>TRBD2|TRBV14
CASSPLAGVVNEQFF
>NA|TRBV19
CASGPQGDFYNQPQHF
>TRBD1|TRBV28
CASSSLPGQNYEQYF
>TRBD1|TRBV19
CASSQTGRSIRPEAFF
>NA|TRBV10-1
CASSRNAVDEQFF
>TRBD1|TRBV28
CASSLYQWARDRGRGSNQPQHF
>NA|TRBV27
CASSKTEGAYEQYF
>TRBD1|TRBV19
CASSPGTGGRNTEAFF
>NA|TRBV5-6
CASSLLDRLETQYF
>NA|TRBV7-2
CASSLGWGVGNTIYF
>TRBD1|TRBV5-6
CASSLGTGMGTEAFF
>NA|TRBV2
CASSSGTTNTEAFF
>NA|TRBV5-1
CASSLEGNSYGYTF
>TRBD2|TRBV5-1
CASSLTSGRGSYNEQFF
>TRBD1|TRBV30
CAWRGQGYGYTF
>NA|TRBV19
CASSISTTSTDTQYF
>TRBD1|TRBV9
CASSVGTIQGAVSGYTF
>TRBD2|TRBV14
CASSQGKTSGRSGTDTQYF
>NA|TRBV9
CASSVDGLTDTQYF
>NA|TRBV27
CASSPNGALKGNQPQHF
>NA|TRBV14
CASSQETAGQYF
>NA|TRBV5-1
CASSLDWVEAFF
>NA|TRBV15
CATSGLLDMNTEAFF
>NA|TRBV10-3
CAISLGASYEQYF
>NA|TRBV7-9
CASSLDYLSGQYF